This record covers a single T cell receptor (beta chain). Its antigen is unidentified. Healthy Caucasians supplied all donations. A template switching step contributed a universal primer site, while unique molecular identifiers were present in the cDNA. TCRdb passed the 5' RACE reads through MiXCR, listing each CDR3 protein once. The data show hundreds of thousands of distinct CDR3 sequences, more than 13% seen once. The sample originates from a study of identical twins. Whole-study findings and limits: Models predicted too little out-of-frame TCR alpha sharing in monozygotic twins.

In germline, CDR1 is LGHDT, CDR2 YNNKEL (reference sequence). The length of the CDR3 is 13 residues. Trimming pared 5 bases from V and 5 bases from J, leaving 9 bases between. The rearrangement uses TRBV3-1 and TRBJ2-2; D not certain. The material sequenced was memory (CD45RO+) T cells sorted from blood. This clonotype originated in a woman aged 18-29 years in good health. CDR3 residues: CASSKSRTGELFF. CDR3 DNA sequence: TGTGCCAGCAGCAAAAGCCGTACCGGGGAGCTGTTTTTT.